This section outlines one T cell receptor (beta chain) sequence together with its context. The repertoire was sequenced with immunoSEQ multiplex PCR; TCRdb's copy has only in-frame clones and lacks some. The table has some 370,000 clones, around 90% seen once. The CDR3 consists of 16 residues. V lost 6 bases and J lost 1; bases outside the gene matches: 3. Germline CDR1 is MDHEN and CDR2 is SYDVKM. The sample originates from a study of blood T cell repertoires in COVID-19. For the study at large: There were acute and convalescent COVID-19 samples, and they came from the United States, Italy and Spain.

Sequenced sample: peripheral blood. The chain recombines TRBV28 with TRBJ2-5; 15 positions agree with TRBD2. This TCR came from a man between 18 and 35 years old with active or convalescent COVID-19. The CDR3 sequence: CASSMGLAGGQETQYF. The CDR3 DNA reads TGTGCCAGCAGCATGGGACTAGCGGGGGGCCAAGAGACCCAGTACTTC.